The 22 T cell receptor beta chains reported below all come from one sample, sequenced in a study of CD8+ T cells in alopecia areata. TCR sequencing used cDNA made by reverse transcription of extracted RNA. Profiling relied on immunoSEQ multiplex PCR, and the TCRdb table lists in-frame clones only, not all of them. Observed are around 100,000 clones, no singletons, with the top ten taking 15% to 20%. The sequencing input was lesional skin. Source of these receptors: a C3H/HeJ mouse with alopecia areata. The MHC haplotype of this mouse line is H2-k.

This clone showed up just a few times. The gene names given are mouse names. The read ends 4 residues shy of where the CDR3 ends; the end is completed using the germline J gene. The V gene is TRBV13-3, the J gene TRBJ2-3; the match to TRBD2 covers 11 bases. Trimming removed 6 bases from V and 1 base from J; junction bases left unmatched: 4. In germline, CDR1 is NNHDY, CDR2 SYVADS. The CDR3 covers 15 residues. CDR3 DNA (partial): TGTGCCAGCAAACTGGGGGGGCGCGGTGCAGAA. Residues: CASKLGGRGAE. The entire CDR3 is CASKLGGRGAETLYF.

This clone was detected many times. Gene names refer to mouse genes. The observed sequence ends 4 residues before the CDR3 terminus, with the missing tail filled in from the germline J gene. The chain combines TRBV13-3 with TRBJ2-3; 9 bases are shared with TRBD1. The CDR3 contains 14 residues. The germline gives CDR1 NNHDY, CDR2 SYVADS. V dropped 5 bases and J dropped 2; count of bases not matched to a gene: 3. This CDR3 reads CASSGDRAAETLYF. The part of the CDR3 DNA that was read is TGTGCCAGCAGCGGGGACAGGGCTGCAGAA.

As for this clone: Each gene name is a mouse one. The CDR3 goes on 4 residues after the read ends, and that part is filled in from the germline J gene. This chain joins TRBV13-3 and TRBJ2-2, with 8 bases that match TRBD2. The CDR3 is made up of 13 amino acids. Per germline, CDR1 NNHDY and CDR2 SYVADS. Trimming cost V 7 bases and J 2 bases; bases outside gene matches: 1. The CDR3 bases that were read are TGTGCCAGCTACTGGGGGAACACCGGG. Translated: CASYWGNTG. Given in full, the CDR3 is CASYWGNTGQLYF.

Regarding this clone: Genes here carry mouse names. Sequencing ends 4 residues short of the CDR3 end; the germline J gene provides the rest. This chain links TRBV1 with TRBJ2-7; weak D call: TRBD2 (6 bases). The CDR3 is 16 amino acids. From germline, CDR1 is NSQYPW and CDR2 LRSPGD (reference sequence). The ends were cut back, 0 bases at V and 3 bases at J, with 15 bases in the middle. The DNA read from the CDR3 is TGCACCTGCAGTGCAGATCCGGGGGGACGAGGCTAT. It specifies CTCSADPGGRGY. The complete CDR3 protein is CTCSADPGGRGYEQYF. Complete variable domain (other parts from reference TRBV1 and TRBJ2-7): VTLLEQNPRWRLVPRGQAVNLRCILKNSQYPWMSWYQQDLQKQLQWLFTLRSPGDKEVKSLPGADYLATRVTDTELRLQVANMSQGRTLYCTCSADPGGRGYEQYFGPGTRLTVL.

About this clone: At residue 11, TCRdb's protein is not the same as the translated DNA, so the protein here was read from the DNA. The gene symbols are mouse symbols. The CDR3 extends 3 residues past the end of the read, so its final part is completed from the germline J gene. V is TRBV13-3 and J is TRBJ1-3, with D possibly being TRBD1 (6 bases). The CDR3 has 14 residues. Germline V gene lookup returns CDR1 NNHDY and CDR2 SYVADS. Trimming stripped 6 bases from V and 1 base from J, with 11 bases between. CDR3 residues: CASNLGQSGNTLYF. Incomplete CDR3 DNA: TGTGCCAGCAACCTGGGACAATCTGGAAATACG.

The table lists this clone with a few counts. Mouse gene names apply. The sequence runs out 4 residues before the end of the CDR3; the remainder is reconstructed from the germline J gene. V and J are TRBV1 and TRBJ2-5; 13 bases map to TRBD2. This CDR3 comprises 16 residues. The germline V gene has CDR1 NSQYPW and CDR2 LRSPGD (reference sequence). The CDR3 spells CTCSAGGLGGRDTQYF. The covered CDR3 bases are TGCACCTGCAGTGCAGGTGGACTGGGGGGGCGAGAC.

In this sample, this clone turned up a few times. Germline and genes: mouse. The CDR3 end falls 4 residues outside the read, so it is completed with the germline J gene. The chain couples TRBV31 to TRBJ2-3; 7 bases fit TRBD2. The CDR3 loop spans 14 amino acids. V dropped 3 bases and J dropped 1; count of bases not matched to a gene: 4. CDR1 is GKSSPN, CDR2 SITVG, per germline. The DNA read from the CDR3 is TGTGCCTGGAGCGACTGGGAAGGTGCAGAA. It codes for CAWSDWEGAE. The CDR3 in its entirety is CAWSDWEGAETLYF.

As concerns this clone: Genes here carry mouse names. The CDR3 end lies 4 residues beyond the end of the read and is filled in from the germline J gene. This chain links TRBV13-3 with TRBJ2-2; TRBD1 agrees at 9 bases. This CDR3 region has 15 residues. J was trimmed by 5 bases and V by 2 bases; bases with no gene match: 4. CDR1 and CDR2 from the germline V gene are NNHDY and SYVADS. The CDR3 spells CASSEGTGRTGQLYF. CDR3 DNA (partial): TGTGCCAGCAGTGAGGGGACAGGGAGGACCGGG.

This clone was counted only a few times. Gene names denote mouse genes. From the germline J gene comes the end of the CDR3, since the read stops 4 residues before it. The chain joins TRBV13-1 to TRBJ2-1, with TRBD2 identical over 12 bases. Germline assignment: CDR1 NSHNY and CDR2 SYGAGN. The CDR3 spans 16 residues. V trimming: 2 bases; J trimming: 6 bases; junction bases outside the gene matches: 6. CDR3 DNA (partial): TGTGCCAGCAGTGAGGCCGGGACTGGGGGGATTGCT. Its translation: CASSEAGTGGIA. The CDR3 in its entirety is CASSEAGTGGIAEQFF.

The sample holds a few counts of this clone. Gene names denote mouse genes. The read terminates 4 residues ahead of where the CDR3 ends, so the germline J gene completes it. The gene calls are TRBV13-2 and TRBJ1-2; a possible D gene is TRBD1 (5 bases). The germline gives CDR1 NNHNN, CDR2 SYGAGS (reference sequence). V dropped 5 bases and J dropped 2 bases, with 13 bases sitting between them. This CDR3 contains 14 residues. The covered CDR3 bases are TGTGCCAGCGGGGAGGGCAGGGTGAACTCC. Its translation: CASGEGRVNS. The entire CDR3 is CASGEGRVNSDYTF.

As concerns this clone: Genes and germline come from the mouse. Read coverage stops 4 residues before the CDR3 terminus; the germline J gene supplies the remainder. The chain couples TRBV13-3 to TRBJ2-7, with TRBD1 matching over 8 bases. There are 16 residues in the CDR3. Germline CDR1 is NNHDY and CDR2 is SYVADS. Unmatched junction bases numbered 6, after V lost 0 bases and J lost 1 base. The CDR3 is CASSDALGQVSYEQYF. The DNA read from the CDR3 is TGTGCCAGCAGTGATGCATTGGGACAGGTTTCCTAT.

This clone has a count of ten or more. Germline and genes: mouse. The CDR3 end lies 4 residues beyond the end of the read and is filled in from the germline J gene. This chain connects TRBV19 to TRBJ2-1; tentatively, D is TRBD1 (5 bases). Germline lookup yields CDR1 FNHDT and CDR2 SITEND (reference sequence). V was trimmed by 6 bases and J by 0 bases, leaving 10 bases between them. The CDR3 consists of 14 residues. Partial CDR3 DNA: TGTGCCAGCACCCCCGACAGTAACTATGCT. This codes for CASTPDSNYA. The CDR3 in its entirety is CASTPDSNYAEQFF.

The sample holds a few counts of this clone. The DNA translation disagrees with the TCRdb protein at residue 9, so the protein in this description comes from the DNA. All gene names here are mouse names. Read coverage stops 3 residues before the CDR3 terminus; the germline J gene supplies the remainder. The chain links TRBV31 to TRBJ1-3; D ambiguous. The CDR3 is 12 amino acids. CDR1 and CDR2 from the germline V gene are GKSSPN and SITVG. V was trimmed by 7 bases and J by 0 bases, leaving 7 bases between them. The DNA read from the CDR3 is TGTGCCTTTACACCTTCTGGAAATACG. This gives the protein CAFTPSGNT. In full, the CDR3 reads CAFTPSGNTLYF. Variable domain in full (rest from reference TRBV31 and TRBJ1-3): AQTIHQWPVAEIKAVGSPLSLGCTIKGKSSPNLYWYWQATGGTLQQLFYSITVGQVESVVQLNLSASRPKDDQFILSTEKLLLSHSGFYLCAFTPSGNTLYFGEGSRLIVV.

This clone was seen only a few times. Each gene name is a mouse one. The read ends 4 residues before the CDR3 terminus; that terminus is restored from the germline J gene. This chain uses TRBV19 with TRBJ2-3; perhaps TRBD1 as D (6 bases). V was cut by 4 bases and J by 1 base, with 13 bases left in between. The CDR3 is 15 residues long. Germline CDR1 reads FNHDT; CDR2 reads SITEND (reference sequence). CDR3 DNA, as far as it was read: TGTGCCAGCAGTCCGCGGGACAACCGTGCAGAA. Protein product: CASSPRDNRAE. The whole CDR3 protein is CASSPRDNRAETLYF. Filled out from reference TRBV19 and TRBJ2-3, the complete variable domain reads GGIITQTPKFLIGQEGQKLTLKCQQNFNHDTMYWYRQDSGKGLRLIYYSITENDLQKGDLSEGYDASREKKSSFSLTVTSAQKNEMAVFLCASSPRDNRAETLYFGSGTRLTVL.

As for this clone: TCRdb gives a protein that differs at residue 12 from what the DNA encodes, so the protein here is translated from the DNA. Gene names denote mouse genes. The DNA ends 3 residues before the CDR3 does, and the rest of the CDR3 is filled in from the germline J gene. The chain carries TRBV1 and TRBJ1-6; TRBD1 agrees at 8 bases. TRBJ1-6 qualifies as an ORF whose function is uncertain. This CDR3 has 15 residues. Germline V gene lookup returns CDR1 NSQYPW and CDR2 LRSPGD (reference sequence). J was trimmed by 5 bases and V by 3 bases; bases with no gene match: 3. CDR3 residues: CTCSASDRDNSPLYF. The covered CDR3 bases are TGCACCTGCAGTGCTTCGGACAGGGATAATTCGCCC.

For this clone: Mouse germline and gene names are used. Read data end 4 residues before the CDR3 end; the end is taken from the germline J gene. This chain links TRBV19 with TRBJ2-3; 11 bases are shared with TRBD2. V shed 5 bases, J shed 3 bases, and the junction held 8 bases outside the gene matches. CDR1 and CDR2 from the germline V gene are FNHDT and SITEND (reference sequence). The CDR3 length is 16 residues. This chain's CDR3 is CASSRTGGAGAETLYF. CDR3 DNA, as far as it was read: TGTGCCAGCAGCCGTACTGGGGGGGCAGGAGCAGAA.

This clone was counted only a few times. The listed genes are named as in mouse. Read coverage stops 4 residues before the CDR3 terminus; the germline J gene supplies the remainder. The V and J genes are TRBV13-2 and TRBJ1-2, with 7 bases that match TRBD1. With V trimmed by 5 bases and J by 2 bases, 3 bases remained unmatched. CDR3 length: 13 residues. The V gene's germline CDR1 is NNHNN and CDR2 SYGAGS (reference sequence). The CDR3 DNA, read in part, is TGTGCCAGCGGCCGGGACAGTAACTCC. This encodes CASGRDSNS. The entire CDR3 protein is CASGRDSNSDYTF.

This clone was detected ten times or more. Gene labels here are mouse ones. The observed sequence ends 4 residues before the CDR3 terminus, with the missing tail filled in from the germline J gene. This chain connects TRBV13-3 to TRBJ1-1, with a possible D match to TRBD1 (5 bases). The germline gives CDR1 NNHDY, CDR2 SYVADS. Trimming shortened V by 3 bases and J by 3 bases, and 12 bases separated the two germline ends. The CDR3 has 14 amino acids. The chain's CDR3 is CASSAGRADTEVFF. The sequenced CDR3 bases are TGTGCCAGCAGTGCAGGGAGGGCGGACACA.

This clone occurred many times. Mouse names are used for the genes. The missing CDR3 end, 4 residues past where the read stops, is filled in from the germline J gene. V gene TRBV1 combines with J gene TRBJ1-1; TRBD1 matches 9 bases. The V segment lost 3 bases and the J segment 3 bases; nucleotides outside the gene matches: 2. Germline loops: CDR1 NSQYPW, CDR2 LRSPGD (reference sequence). The CDR3 extends over 14 amino acids. The sequenced CDR3 bases are TGCACCTGCAGTGCTCGACAGGGGGACACA. Translating it yields CTCSARQGDT. The full-length CDR3 reads as CTCSARQGDTEVFF.

This clone was detected only a few times. Germline and genes here are mouse. The read halts 4 residues ahead of the CDR3 end, with the missing end drawn from the germline J gene. The rearrangement uses TRBV1 and TRBJ2-7, with a possible D match to TRBD1 (6 bases). The germline V gene encodes CDR1 NSQYPW and CDR2 LRSPGD (reference sequence). The ends were cut back, 6 bases at V and 0 bases at J, with 9 bases in the middle. The CDR3 has 13 amino acids. The CDR3 sequence: CTCRWDNSYEQYF. The sequenced CDR3 bases are TGCACCTGCAGGTGGGACAACTCCTAT.

This clone occurred a few times. Gene names follow the mouse nomenclature. The sequence runs out 4 residues before the end of the CDR3; the remainder is reconstructed from the germline J gene. The rearrangement uses TRBV13-3 and TRBJ2-4, with D possibly being TRBD2 (6 bases). The ends were cut back, 5 bases at V and 0 bases at J, with 13 bases in the middle. The CDR3 has 15 residues. Germline V gene lookup returns CDR1 NNHDY and CDR2 SYVADS. CDR3 in amino acids: CASRRLGPSQNTLYF. The sequenced part of the CDR3 DNA is TGTGCCAGCAGGAGGCTGGGGCCTAGTCAAAAC.

This clone was seen more than once but under ten times. Genes and germline come from the mouse. The observed sequence ends 4 residues before the CDR3 terminus, with the missing tail filled in from the germline J gene. The rearrangement uses TRBV1 and TRBJ1-2, with TRBD1 matching 9 bases. This CDR3 has 15 amino acids. From germline, CDR1 is NSQYPW and CDR2 LRSPGD (reference sequence). Losses at the gene ends were 0 bases for V and 4 bases for J; bases not matched to a gene: 3. This CDR3 reads CTCSAEDRGASDYTF. The covered CDR3 bases are TGCACCTGCAGTGCAGAGGACAGGGGTGCCTCC.